This TCR beta chain originates from a study of graft-versus-host responses after intestinal transplantation. Study context: Each recipient received a multivisceral, liver-intestinal, or isolated intestinal graft.

On this clone itself: Its target is not known.

Study-level results: GvH clones detected in recipient marrow included some appearing first in ileum or blood.

With 3 bases clipped from V and 6 bases from J, the junction kept 8 bases outside the gene matches. CDR3 length equals 14 residues. Germline V gene sequence: CDR1 SQVTM, CDR2 ANQGSEA. Assay used: immunoSEQ multiplex PCR; TCRdb lists only in-frame clones, some missing. The sample includes tens of thousands of clones, 75% to 95% of them seen just once. This specimen was unstimulated CD8+ T cells sorted from spleen or lymph node cells, taken before intestinal transplant. This chain joins TRBV29-1 and TRBJ1-2, with 9 positions matching TRBD1. The receptor comes from a human donor who received an intestinal transplant. The chain's CDR3 is CSVDGDRALDGYTF. For the CDR3, the DNA is TGCAGCGTTGATGGGGACAGGGCCCTTGATGGCTACACCTTC.